This T cell receptor (beta chain) was sequenced for a study of blood T cell repertoires in COVID-19. Study background: The samples span acute and convalescent COVID-19 from the United States, Italy and Spain. Nucleic acid was either cDNA or gDNA, and it came from T cells, B-cell-depleted T cells, or PBMCs.

In the original processing: Nucleated cell counts were estimated from reference gene primer amplification. Repertoires were generated with immunoSEQ multiplex PCR, while TCRdb's copy carries only in-frame clones and drops some. The DNA gave D and trimming, while V, J and clone size come from that table. The sample yields about 180,000 clones, roughly nine tenths seen once. The CDR3 is made up of 13 amino acids. V was cut by 10 bases and J by 0 bases, with 12 bases left in between. Germline V gene sequence: CDR1 MDHEN, CDR2 SYDVKM. The sequenced material came from peripheral blood. The clonotype originates from a man aged 18 to 30 who had recovered from COVID-19. The genes are TRBV28 and TRBJ1-1; perhaps TRBD1 as D (6 bases). The DNA of the CDR3 is TGTGCCACCTTAAACAGGGTGAACACTGAAGCTTTCTTT. This encodes CATLNRVNTEAFF.